This TCR beta chain was retrieved from a study of CD8+ T cells in alopecia areata (dated by TCRdb to 2017 to 2018). The study in broad terms: Treated patients were enrolled in an open-label pilot trial of oral tofacitinib at 5 to 10 mg twice daily for moderate-to-severe alopecia areata. immunoSEQ multiplex PCR using 35 Vbeta forward primers and 13 Jbeta reverse primers was used to amplify TCRbeta CDR3 regions. Patients received tofacitinib for 6 to 18 months and were then followed off drug for 6 months to check for delayed response and recurrence. Tofacitinib-treated patients had biopsies at baseline and at 4 and 24 weeks of treatment, with a later scalp biopsy in several patients. Scalp clonality was compared across normal scalp (n=4), patchy alopecia areata scalp (n=8), and alopecia totalis/universalis scalp (n=8). In both human patients and the C3H/HeJ mouse model, the study applied high-throughput TCRbeta sequencing to look at T cell clonal expansion in alopecia areata. Scalp tissue and sorted CD4+ and CD8+ peripheral blood T cells from patchy and totalis/universalis alopecia areata patients and from healthy controls were covered by human TCRbeta sequencing. The SALT score, which quantifies the percentage of affected scalp surface area, was used to measure disease severity in treated patients. RNA was obtained with the PAXgene miRNA kit for fixed scalp, the miRNeasy kit for PBMCs, and the RNeasy kit for mouse skin. Broad study findings and their caveats: Tofacitinib significantly decreased scalp clonality and the number of expanded CD8+ clones among the top 100 scalp clones. Unlike mouse skin, which is dominated by gammadelta T cells, normal human skin has resident alphabeta T cells that are also sequenced, and this complicates analysis of the scalp TCR repertoire. Shared TCR sequences between patients were less evident than in mice, which may be partly attributable to HLA diversity in the patient population. Many expanded lesional clones were found to persist in scalp and blood during tofacitinib treatment, and relapse after treatment cessation may be partly explained by this persistence. Compared with normal scalp, lesional scalp, particularly in alopecia totalis/universalis, had higher clonality and more expanded CD8+ clones, which suggests antigenic drive. Because the treated cohort was small and had just a single nonresponder, larger studies are needed to establish links between baseline CD8+ expansion and response.

The sample's treatment or condition label, in plain terms: oral pan-JAK inhibitor, 5-10 mg twice daily. Lesional scalp punch biopsies and peripheral blood were obtained from alopecia areata patients. PBMCs were separated by density centrifugation and stained for CD3, CD4 and CD8, after which CD4+ and CD8+ T cells were sorted on a FACSAria. A remark on this clone: The antigen this receptor binds is unknown. Base qualities are not provided; no much larger clone lies one nucleotide away.

The protocol used for the library was the immunoSEQ multiplex PCR assay. To provide template for TCR sequencing, every sample had RNA extracted and reverse transcribed into cDNA. SuperScript III was used for first-strand cDNA synthesis, primed with a 2:1 mix of oligo-dT and random hexamers. A synthetic immune receptor repertoire was used to assess amplification bias, and residual bias was removed computationally. On the study's bioinformatics: Raw reads were preprocessed for error removal, and CDR3 was defined according to IMGT conventions as running from the conserved cysteine to phenylalanine. Clonality was computed by normalizing Shannon entropy by log2 of the number of productive unique TCRs and subtracting the result from 1. CD4 or CD8 identity of scalp clones was inferred by cross-referencing scalp TCRbeta sequences with sorted blood CD4 and CD8 repertoires. Here the immuneACCESS table is served through TCRdb, limited to in-frame sequences with V and J called. Missing clones are a known gap in these copies; in checked studies unresolved V genes cover under half, and the rest lacks a known reason. The DNA was the basis for D and trimming; V, J and clone size are from that table. This sample has 150,000 to 200,000 clones in its table, and 64% of those were observed once. The ten largest clones take up roughly 1.3% of the sample.

V is shortened by 1 base, J by 3 bases, and the region joining them spans 10 bases. The germline V gene sets CDR1 to SGHRS and CDR2 to YFSETQ. The CDR3 measures 14 amino acids from cysteine to phenylalanine. This entry keeps only the CDR3 DNA: 42 bases, framed from base 1. Rearrangement joined TRBV5-1 to TRBJ1-1; TRBD1 is possibly the D segment (5 matching bases). The sample was CD4+ T cells sorted from blood, taken around week 49, from a patient treated with tofacitinib. The receptor's source is a human donor with alopecia areata. This receptor has the CDR3 CASSLLAGDTEAFF. In nucleotide form, the sequence is TGCGCCAGCAGCTTGTTGGCGGGGGACACTGAAGCTTTCTTT.